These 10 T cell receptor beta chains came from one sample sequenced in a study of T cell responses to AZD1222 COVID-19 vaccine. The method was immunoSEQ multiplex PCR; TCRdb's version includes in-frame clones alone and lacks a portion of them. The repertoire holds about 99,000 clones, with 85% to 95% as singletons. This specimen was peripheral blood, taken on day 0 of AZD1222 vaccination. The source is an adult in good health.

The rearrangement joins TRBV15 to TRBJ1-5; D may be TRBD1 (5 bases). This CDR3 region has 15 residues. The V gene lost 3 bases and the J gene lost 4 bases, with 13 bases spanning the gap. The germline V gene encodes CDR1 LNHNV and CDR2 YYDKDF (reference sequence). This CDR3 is CATSRNRQINQPQHF. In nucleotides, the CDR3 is TGTGCCACCAGCAGGAACAGACAGATAAATCAGCCCCAGCATTTT.

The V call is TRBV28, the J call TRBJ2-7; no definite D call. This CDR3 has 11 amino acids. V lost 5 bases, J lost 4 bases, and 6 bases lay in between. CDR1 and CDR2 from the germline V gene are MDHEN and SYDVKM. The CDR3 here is CASSRIYEQYF. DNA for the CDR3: TGTGCCAGCAGTCGAATTTACGAGCAGTACTTC.

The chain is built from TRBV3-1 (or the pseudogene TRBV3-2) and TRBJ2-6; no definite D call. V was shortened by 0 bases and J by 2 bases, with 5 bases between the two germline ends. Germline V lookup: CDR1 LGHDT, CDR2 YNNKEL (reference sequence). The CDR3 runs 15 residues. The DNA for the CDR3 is TGTGCCAGCAGCCAAGATCTAACTGGGGCCAACGTCCTGACTTTC. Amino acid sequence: CASSQDLTGANVLTF.

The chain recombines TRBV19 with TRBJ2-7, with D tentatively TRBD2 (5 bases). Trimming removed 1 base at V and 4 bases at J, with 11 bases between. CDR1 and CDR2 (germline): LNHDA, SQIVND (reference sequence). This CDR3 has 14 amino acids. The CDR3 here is CASSIGRGYYEQYF. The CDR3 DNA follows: TGTGCCAGTAGTATAGGAAGAGGGTATTACGAGCAGTACTTC.

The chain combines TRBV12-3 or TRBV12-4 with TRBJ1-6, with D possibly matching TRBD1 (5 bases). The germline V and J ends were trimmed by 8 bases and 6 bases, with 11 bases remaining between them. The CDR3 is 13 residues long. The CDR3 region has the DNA TGTGCCAGCGGCCTGGGGGTTAATTCACCCCTCCACTTT. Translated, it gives CASGLGVNSPLHF.

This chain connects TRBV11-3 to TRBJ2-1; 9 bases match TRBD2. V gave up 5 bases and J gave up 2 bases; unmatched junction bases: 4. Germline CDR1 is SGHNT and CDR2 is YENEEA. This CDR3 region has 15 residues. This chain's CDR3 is CASSGTSGPYNEQFF. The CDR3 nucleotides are TGTGCCAGCAGCGGTACTAGCGGGCCCTACAATGAGCAGTTCTTC.

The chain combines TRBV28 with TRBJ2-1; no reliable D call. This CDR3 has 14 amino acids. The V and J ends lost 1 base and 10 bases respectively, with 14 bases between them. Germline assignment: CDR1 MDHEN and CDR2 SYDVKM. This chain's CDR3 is CASSLLGLSREQFF. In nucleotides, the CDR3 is TGTGCCAGCAGTTTATTGGGCCTATCTCGGGAGCAGTTCTTC.

The CDR3 loop reads CASGPAYGNTEAFF. The CDR3, as DNA: TGTGCTAGTGGCCCTGCCTACGGTAACACTGAAGCTTTCTTT. The rearrangement links TRBV12-5 to TRBJ1-1; no definite D call. The CDR3 loop spans 14 amino acids. V was trimmed by 6 bases and J by 2 bases, leaving 13 bases between them. The germline V gene has CDR1 LGHNT and CDR2 FRNRAP.

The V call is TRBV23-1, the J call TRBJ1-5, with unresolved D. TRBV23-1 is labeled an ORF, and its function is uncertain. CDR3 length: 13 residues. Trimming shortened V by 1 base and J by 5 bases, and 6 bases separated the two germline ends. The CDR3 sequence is CASSQWGYQPQHF. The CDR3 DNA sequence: TGCGCCAGCAGTCAATGGGGATATCAGCCCCAGCATTTT.

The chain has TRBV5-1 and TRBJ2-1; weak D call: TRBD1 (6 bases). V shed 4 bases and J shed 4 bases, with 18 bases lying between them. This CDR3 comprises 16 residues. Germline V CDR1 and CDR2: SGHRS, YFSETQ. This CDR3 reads CASSKTQGMGYNEQFF. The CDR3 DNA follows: TGCGCCAGCAGCAAAACACAGGGAATGGGTTACAATGAGCAGTTCTTC.